This T cell receptor (beta chain) was captured in a study of blood T cell repertoires in COVID-19 (dated by TCRdb to 2020 to 2022). General notes on the study: Collaborator samples came from the United States, Italy and Spain and covered acute and convalescent phases of COVID-19. A freely available public database, intended as a resource for researchers studying the immune response to SARS-CoV-2, is where the repertoires were released. The samples were drawn from the first 160 participants of the ongoing ImmuneRACE study and from over 950 subjects provided by 6 global collaborators. Sample metadata almost always included a de-identified subject ID, COVID-19 status, age in years and sex. The material from the prospective study consisted of cDNA or gDNA derived from T cells, B-cell-depleted T cells, or PBMCs. The dataset comprised deeply sampled blood TCRbeta repertoires from subjects exposed to, actively infected with, or recovered from COVID-19. Where HLA class I and class II types were available, the types were taken from metadata supplied by the sample provider, not from assay-based typing. General study outcomes and caveats: The quantity of clinical and demographic metadata differed by source and by participant and was supplied without curation.

The immunoSEQ Assay, a bias-controlled multiplex PCR, was used to amplify TCRbeta CDR3 regions from genomic DNA. Regarding the original processing steps: Nucleated cell counts per sample were estimated from amplification of reference gene primers within the assay. To quantify the absolute abundance of each unique TCRbeta CDR3 rearrangement, sequence reads were collapsed and filtered. For each sample, productive Simpson clonality was calculated as the square root of Simpson's diversity index over productive rearrangements. As stored in TCRdb, this immuneACCESS dataset retains in-frame rearrangements with V and J assigned. A fraction of the clones does not appear; measured against another copy, unresolved V genes explain less than half of the discrepancy, and the remainder lacks a known reason. V and J calls and clone size are copied from that table; D and trimming were computed from the DNA. The sample yields tens of thousands of clones; around 81% were counted once. Approximately 4.9% of the sample belongs to the ten largest clones.

Based on the germline V gene (reference sequence), the CDR1 and CDR2 sequences are MNHEY and SMNVEV. The CDR3 has 13 amino acids, counting the end cysteine and phenylalanine. CDR3 DNA only is kept here, 39 bases in frame from base 1. V sheds 3 bases and J sheds 0 bases, leaving 6 bases between their ends. Whole blood was collected in K2EDTA tubes by collaborating institutions according to the institutions' own protocols. For TCRbeta analysis, collaborators shipped samples as frozen whole blood, isolated PBMCs, or DNA extracted from either of those sample types. Concerning this clone: Its antigen target is currently unknown. No much larger clonotype is one base removed from it; base qualities were not supplied.

This sequence originates from a woman aged 55-70 years with acute or convalescent COVID-19. The sample comprised peripheral blood. This receptor chain uses TRBV27 and TRBJ2-7, with no reliable assignment of the D segment. The CDR3 protein: CASSFSPSYEQYF. The DNA reads TGTGCCAGCAGTTTCTCCCCCTCCTACGAGCAGTACTTC.